The TCR beta chain described here comes from a study of T cell repertoires in cytomegalovirus infection. Across the whole study: Indicated by public TCR beta signatures were CMV infection and matching HLA type. Overall study findings and caveats: Summed frequency of shared TCR beta families picked out CMV carriers who also had the relevant HLA.

This CDR3 is 16 amino acids long. The V segment lost 1 base and the J segment 3 bases; nucleotides outside the gene matches: 6. The germline V gene has CDR1 SGHDT and CDR2 YYEEEE. Comments on this clonotype: Its antigen remains unidentified.

MiXCR, run by TCRdb on the reads, gives a single entry per CDR3 protein. This table holds about a million distinct CDR3 sequences, roughly a third found once. This chain joins TRBV5-6 and TRBJ1-5; TRBD1 matches 8 bases. Sequencing was performed on cultured CD8+ T cells from PBMCs, taken from culture after CMV antigen stimulation. The TCR was taken from a human donor in good health (CMV status not recorded). Some clones in this sample may be carry-over from other donors' samples. The CDR3 region is CASSLQDRVNNQPQHF. The DNA of the CDR3 is TGTGCCAGCAGCTTGCAGGACAGGGTAAACAATCAGCCCCAGCATTTT. Combining the CDR3 with reference TRBV5-6 and TRBJ1-5 gives the whole variable domain DAGVTQSPTHLIKTRGQQVTLRCSPKSGHDTVSWYQQALGQGPQFIFQYYEEEERQRGNFPDRFSGHQFPNYSSELNVNALLLGDSALYLCASSLQDRVNNQPQHFGDGTRLSIL.